This TCR beta chain came from a study of blood T cells in healthy people across ages. This clonotype occurred once. V lost 0 bases to trimming and J lost 11 bases, with 13 bases between them. The CDR3 totals 13 residues. The germline V gene encodes CDR1 SGHTA and CDR2 FQGNSA. The authors ran a second PCR of about 6 to 11 cycles using a sample-barcoded 5' primer and a J-beta primer mix. TCRdb recomputed calls from the 5' RACE reads with MiXCR, one row per CDR3 protein. Among about 840,000 distinct CDR3 sequences listed, roughly 29% were seen once. Peripheral blood samples of roughly 10 milliliters were drawn from each donor. Extractions gave at least 5 micrograms of total RNA per sample. This same sample was also taken into another study, of T cells of mothers and their children. That work contributes: Comparable shaping of TCR recombination output by thymic selection was observed in related and unrelated pairs.

Sequences were obtained from blood. The V and J genes are TRBV7-2 and TRBJ2-5, with a weak D call TRBD2 (5 bases). This clonotype was sampled from a woman aged 40 to 50 in good health. Here the CDR3 DNA reads TGTGCCAGCAGCTTAGCGCCAGGAGGCAAGCAGTACTTC. Amino acids: CASSLAPGGKQYF.